This T cell receptor (beta chain) was recorded in a study of blood T cells in healthy people across ages. The use of a sample-barcoded 5' primer and a J-beta primer mix characterized a second PCR of about 7 to 12 cycles. TCRdb independently ran MiXCR on the 5' RACE reads; one entry per CDR3 protein. Here the sample spans 600,000 to 800,000 distinct CDR3 sequences, roughly 21% being singletons. Germline lookup yields CDR1 LGHNA and CDR2 YSLEER. This CDR3 has 15 amino acids. Trimming took off 1 base at V and 5 bases at J, with 11 bases between the two ends. In this sample, this clonotype turned up a few times.

The sequence was collected from a man between 65 and 85 years old in good health. Sequencing was done on a sample of blood. The chain couples TRBV4-3 to TRBJ1-4; the D gene is possibly TRBD1 (5 bases). CDR3 sequence reads: CASSQAQGQNEKLFF. The CDR3 region has the DNA TGCGCCAGCAGCCAAGCGCAGGGCCAAAATGAAAAACTGTTTTTT.